These T cell receptor beta chains were read from a single sample in a study of CD8+ T cells in alopecia areata. Profiling relied on immunoSEQ multiplex PCR, and the TCRdb table lists in-frame clones only, not all of them. Among 110,000 or so clones listed, 50% to 65% were seen once. Sequences were derived from CD4+ T cells sorted from blood, sampled at week 24, from a patient treated with tofacitinib. The origin of the receptors is a human donor with alopecia areata. Both conserved end residues are trimmed from each CDR3. The order of the fields is V gene, CDR3 protein.

V: TRBV9; CDR3: ASSVGVAGVTGELF
V: TRBV7-2; CDR3: ASSLVVRDTGELF
V: TRBV30; CDR3: AWNIGVSTEAF
V: TRBV20-1; CDR3: SVKGSYEQY
V: TRBV19; CDR3: ASRTAGGSGNTIY
V: TRBV9; CDR3: ASSVEGQANYGYT
V: TRBV7-2; CDR3: ASSLGGEGYGYT
V: TRBV2; CDR3: ASRGTSGGFEQF
V: TRBV11-2; CDR3: ASSSPRGFYGYT
V: TRBV29-1; CDR3: SVEEAYEQY
V: TRBV2; CDR3: ASSPDARTEAF
V: TRBV2; CDR3: ASSESIGRNTIY
V: TRBV7-2; CDR3: ASSQTGENQPQH
V: TRBV29-1; CDR3: SVARGNAKNIQY
V: TRBV15; CDR3: ATSRGMSGSPLH
V: TRBV29-1; CDR3: SVARTSGGGDTQY
V: TRBV23-1; CDR3: ASSAQGARDTEAF
V: TRBV10-3; CDR3: ATLGQLNTEAF
V: TRBV30; CDR3: AWFRGRRGYT
V: TRBV12-5; CDR3: ASGLVPGYYGYT
V: TRBV29-1; CDR3: SVGAGTGDSPLH
V: TRBV5-4; CDR3: ASSSPADVDTQY
V: TRBV29-1; CDR3: SVVSPRIETQY
V: TRBV11-2; CDR3: ASSRRDSLSGNTIY
V: TRBV19; CDR3: ASSIRINQPQH
V: TRBV27; CDR3: ASSLSAGTGGKLF
V: TRBV9; CDR3: ASSVVAGTKETQY
V: TRBV15; CDR3: ATRRGDTGLYEQY
V: TRBV5-5; CDR3: ASSALVTGISNQPQH
V: TRBV7-2; CDR3: ASSFSGGETQY
V: TRBV30; CDR3: AWSVRAYETQY
V: TRBV7-2; CDR3: ASSWAGSQETQY
V: TRBV30; CDR3: AWSGLAEARQY
V: TRBV29-1; CDR3: SVDTGARDTQY
V: TRBV7-2; CDR3: ASSPGLAGYEQF
V: TRBV29-1; CDR3: SAVGSSQGEQY
V: TRBV30; CDR3: AWSVLRGSEQY
V: TRBV4-3; CDR3: ASSQAHSNTEAF
V: TRBV2; CDR3: ASSETEKLF
V: TRBV7-9; CDR3: ASDRGRGQPQH
V: TRBV6-6; CDR3: ATLRGGYTEAF
V: TRBV7-2; CDR3: ASSLHSRGGYT
V: TRBV11-2; CDR3: ASSLTQGIYGYT
V: TRBV7-2; CDR3: ASSLDRVG
V: TRBV7-9; CDR3: ASSSTSNQPQH
V: TRBV5-6; CDR3: ASSFAGAETQY
V: TRBV6-5; CDR3: ASRQQRLAGAF
V: TRBV5-6; CDR3: ASSWATGVYNSPLH
V: TRBV18; CDR3: ASSPLTGLDQPQH
V: TRBV7-2; CDR3: ASSGQGTVGELF
V: TRBV29-1; CDR3: SGGANEQF
V: TRBV9; CDR3: ASSVGLAGDQETQY
V: TRBV4-2; CDR3: ASSQGSGQTYEQY
V: TRBV6-6; CDR3: ASSPQETQY
V: TRBV6-5; CDR3: ASSRPGLDEKLF
V: TRBV29-1; CDR3: SVETRSLYEQY
V: TRBV7-3; CDR3: ASSLRRGYGYT
V: TRBV10-3; CDR3: AIRTGPDQPQH
V: TRBV25-1; CDR3: ASSESDRVGYGYT